The text below deals with one T cell receptor (beta chain). The germline gene is not matched at one end of the junction; a read error may be the cause. This CDR3 spans 14 amino acids. Germline V gene data show CDR1 as SGHTA and CDR2 as FQGNSA. Some clones are missing from TCRdb's copy, which holds only in-frame ones; the method was immunoSEQ multiplex PCR. The sample lists fewer than 700,000 clones, roughly four fifths occurring once. The data were obtained in a study of shared clonotypes between healthy human individuals. J is TRBJ2-3 and V is TRBV7-2, with 11 bases identical to TRBD2. Sequenced material: PBMCs. This TCR was recovered from a woman aged 40 to 50 in good health. Some clones in this sample may be carry-over from other donors' samples. CDR3 protein: CASSFSGRASPVHF. The CDR3 region has the DNA TGTGCCAGCAGCTTTAGCGGGAGGGCCTCGCCCGTGCATTTT. The whole variable domain, filled in from reference TRBV7-2 and TRBJ2-3, reads GAGVSQSPSNKVTEKGKDVELRCDPISGHTALYWYRQSLGQGLEFLIYFQGNSAPDKSGLPSDRFSAERTGGSVSTLTIQRTQQEDSAVYLCASSFSGRASPVHFGPGTRLTVL.